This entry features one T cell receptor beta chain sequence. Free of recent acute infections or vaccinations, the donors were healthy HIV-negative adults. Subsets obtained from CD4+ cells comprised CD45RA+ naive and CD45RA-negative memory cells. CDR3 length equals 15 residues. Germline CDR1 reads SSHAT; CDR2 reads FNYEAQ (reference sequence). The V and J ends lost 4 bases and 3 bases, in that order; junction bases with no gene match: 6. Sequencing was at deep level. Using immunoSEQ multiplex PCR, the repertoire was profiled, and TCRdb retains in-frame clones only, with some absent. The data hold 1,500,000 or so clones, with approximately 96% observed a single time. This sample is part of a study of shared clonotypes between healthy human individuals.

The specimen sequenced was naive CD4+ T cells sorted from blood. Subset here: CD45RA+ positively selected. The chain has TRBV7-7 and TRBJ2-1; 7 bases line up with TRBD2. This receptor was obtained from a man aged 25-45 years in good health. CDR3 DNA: TGTGCCAGCAGCTCCGGCGCTAGCGGCTACAATGAGCAGTTCTTC. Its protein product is CASSSGASGYNEQFF.